There are a few counts of the clone carrying this T cell receptor (beta chain). Its antigen is not known. TCRdb redid the calling of the PCR reads with MiXCR, one entry per CDR3 protein. The sample comprises over 70,000 distinct CDR3 sequences, roughly 25% of which are singletons, and about 0.8% rests with the top ten. A CD8+CD4-CCR7+CD45RA+ gate was used to sort naive CD8 T cells. The entry originates in a study of molecular identifiers for immune sequencing clone quantification. Study information: In replicates, the authors split RNA from around 20,000 or 100,000 naive CD8 cells five ways and sequenced four. Notes on the study in general: Spiked TCR RNA from one Jurkat cell reportedly showed up when mixed among some 1 million naive cells. A shared barcode on identical TCR molecules could lead to underestimated sizes for highly expanded clones.

The CDR3 runs to 12 residues. Trimming removed 6 bases at V and 5 bases at J, with 11 bases between. Germline-derived CDR1 and CDR2 are MNHEY and SMNVEV (reference sequence). The sequence derives from a human donor in good health. Some libraries in this study had Jurkat cell RNA spiked in. Sequencing used naive CD8+ T cells from blood, with Jurkat cell RNA spiked in. The subset was: FACS-sorted CD8+CD4-CCR7+CD45RA+ naive T cells. The chain is built from TRBV27 and TRBJ2-7; no firm D call. CDR3 DNA: TGTGCCAGCAGCTCCTGGTCCAACGAGCAGTACTTC. The encoded protein is CASSSWSNEQYF.